The rows below give T cell receptor beta chains drawn from one sample of a study of T cells in Graves' hyperthyroidism and ophthalmopathy. Using its own MiXCR run on the multiplex PCR reads, TCRdb lists one record per CDR3 protein. The data contain about 720,000 distinct CDR3 sequences, less than 20% of them seen just once; the ten biggest clones take up approximately 8.4%. The sample comprised blood. These receptor sequences come from a man between 18 and 35 years old with Graves' hyperthyroidism. Both conserved end residues are part of each CDR3. Each record gives: J gene, clone size, D gene, V gene, CDR3 DNA, CDR3 protein. D genes are given only for firm matches. The size of a clone is reported for some rows only, either as once, few or many, or as a class for expanded clones.

j_gene: TRBJ1-5; abundance: .; d_gene: TRBD1; v_gene: TRBV6-5; CDR3nt: TGTGCCAGCAGTTACTCGAAGGGGGCGAATCAGCCCCAGCATTTT; CDR3aa: CASSYSKGANQPQHF
j_gene: TRBJ2-7; abundance: .; d_gene: .; v_gene: TRBV7-3; CDR3nt: TGTGCCAGCAGCTTAAATTGGGGAGGCGAGCAGTACTTC; CDR3aa: CASSLNWGGEQYF
j_gene: TRBJ2-7; abundance: few; d_gene: TRBD2; v_gene: TRBV28; CDR3nt: TGTGCCAGCAGTAGCGACGTCTGGGGGGGCGGGAGGGCCAAATTCTCCTACGAGCAGTACTTC; CDR3aa: CASSSDVWGGGRAKFSYEQYF
j_gene: TRBJ2-1; abundance: .; d_gene: TRBD2; v_gene: TRBV20-1; CDR3nt: TGCAGTGCTAGAGATTCTGGCGGGAGTCTCGATGAGCAGTTCTTC; CDR3aa: CSARDSGGSLDEQFF
j_gene: TRBJ1-1; abundance: few; d_gene: .; v_gene: TRBV28; CDR3nt: TGTGCCAGCAGTTCGATGGGGCGCCTGAACACTGAAGCTTTCTTT; CDR3aa: CASSSMGRLNTEAFF
j_gene: TRBJ2-1; abundance: many; d_gene: TRBD1; v_gene: TRBV12-3/TRBV12-4; CDR3nt: TGTGCCAGCAGTAGTCGGGACAGGGGTGGGAATGAGCAGTTCTTC; CDR3aa: CASSSRDRGGNEQFF
j_gene: TRBJ2-1; abundance: .; d_gene: .; v_gene: TRBV7-9; CDR3nt: TGTGCCAGCAGCTTAGTAGGGTGGGGCCATGAGCAGTTCTTC; CDR3aa: CASSLVGWGHEQFF
j_gene: TRBJ2-7; abundance: many; d_gene: TRBD2; v_gene: TRBV28; CDR3nt: TGTGCCAGCAGTGGAACTAGCGGGAGAACCGAGCAGTACTTC; CDR3aa: CASSGTSGRTEQYF
j_gene: TRBJ2-7; abundance: many; d_gene: TRBD2; v_gene: TRBV20-1; CDR3nt: TGCAGTGCTAGTCGGGGGGGGAACTACGAGCAGTACTTC; CDR3aa: CSASRGGNYEQYF
j_gene: TRBJ2-2; abundance: few; d_gene: .; v_gene: TRBV11-2; CDR3nt: TGTGCCAGCAGCACGTCCAGGGACGGGGAGCTGTTTTTT; CDR3aa: CASSTSRDGELFF
j_gene: TRBJ2-1; abundance: many; d_gene: TRBD2; v_gene: TRBV28; CDR3nt: TGTGCCAGCAGCCCCCTACTAGCGGGAGTCGGGTTCAACAATGAGCAGTTCTTC; CDR3aa: CASSPLLAGVGFNNEQFF
j_gene: TRBJ2-1; abundance: many; d_gene: TRBD2; v_gene: TRBV18; CDR3nt: TGTGCCACCCTAGGACTAGCGGGAGTTAGGGGTGAGCAGTTCTTC; CDR3aa: CATLGLAGVRGEQFF
j_gene: TRBJ2-7; abundance: few; d_gene: .; v_gene: TRBV6-2/TRBV6-3; CDR3nt: TGTGCCAGCAGTTACTCTGGCGGAACCCCGGAGCAGTACTTC; CDR3aa: CASSYSGGTPEQYF
j_gene: TRBJ2-3; abundance: .; d_gene: .; v_gene: TRBV19; CDR3nt: TGTGCCAGTAGTATGGCGGGAATCACAGATACGCAGTATTTT; CDR3aa: CASSMAGITDTQYF
j_gene: TRBJ1-6; abundance: many; d_gene: .; v_gene: TRBV28; CDR3nt: TGTGCCAGCAGTCCTCAGATGATCTCCCCATCGGTCCACTTT; CDR3aa: CASSPQMISPSVHF
j_gene: TRBJ2-7; abundance: .; d_gene: TRBD2; v_gene: TRBV28; CDR3nt: TGTGCCAGCAGTTGGCTAGCGGAAAGTCCCTACGAGCAGTACTTC; CDR3aa: CASSWLAESPYEQYF
j_gene: TRBJ2-5; abundance: few; d_gene: .; v_gene: TRBV4-2; CDR3nt: TGTGCCAGCAGCCAGTACGGGCAGGGGAAAGAGACCCAGTACTTC; CDR3aa: CASSQYGQGKETQYF
j_gene: TRBJ2-1; abundance: few; d_gene: .; v_gene: TRBV27; CDR3nt: TGTGCCAGCAGTTCTGACTCGGGGCGGACCTACAATGAGCAGTTCTTC; CDR3aa: CASSSDSGRTYNEQFF
j_gene: TRBJ2-3; abundance: few; d_gene: TRBD1; v_gene: TRBV7-2; CDR3nt: TGTGCCAGCAGCCCCCGACAGGGTTACACAGATACGCAGTATTTT; CDR3aa: CASSPRQGYTDTQYF
j_gene: TRBJ2-2; abundance: .; d_gene: .; v_gene: TRBV5-1; CDR3nt: TGTGCCAGCGCCTTGGGGGCGGCGAACACCGGGGAGCTGTTTTTT; CDR3aa: CASALGAANTGELFF
j_gene: TRBJ2-3; abundance: few; d_gene: .; v_gene: TRBV7-9; CDR3nt: TGTGCCAGCAGCTTAAGTGGTTTGGGGACAGATACGCAGTATTTT; CDR3aa: CASSLSGLGTDTQYF
j_gene: TRBJ2-5; abundance: .; d_gene: TRBD2; v_gene: TRBV20-1; CDR3nt: TGCAGTGCTAGAGGGGCAGAGGCTCTAGCGGGAGGGCCGGGCGACCAAGAGACCCAGTACTTC; CDR3aa: CSARGAEALAGGPGDQETQYF
j_gene: TRBJ2-7; abundance: .; d_gene: .; v_gene: TRBV19; CDR3nt: TGTGCCAGTAGTATGGAGGGGGGAGTGCCCTCCTACGAGCAGTACTTC; CDR3aa: CASSMEGGVPSYEQYF
j_gene: TRBJ2-7; abundance: few; d_gene: .; v_gene: TRBV28; CDR3nt: TGTGCGACCAACCTGGACGGAGTCTACGAGCAGTACTTC; CDR3aa: CATNLDGVYEQYF
j_gene: TRBJ2-1; abundance: .; d_gene: TRBD1; v_gene: TRBV18; CDR3nt: TGTGCCAGCTCACCGCCAACCAGGGGGTCCTACAATGAGCAGTTCTTC; CDR3aa: CASSPPTRGSYNEQFF
j_gene: TRBJ2-6; abundance: few; d_gene: .; v_gene: TRBV19; CDR3nt: TGTGCCAGTAGTATCGTTAGGGCTGGGGCCAACGTCCTGACTTTC; CDR3aa: CASSIVRAGANVLTF
j_gene: TRBJ2-1; abundance: few; d_gene: TRBD2; v_gene: TRBV13; CDR3nt: TGTGCCAGCAGCTTAGCACAGGGGATTGGCGGGAGGGGAAATGAGCAGTTCTTC; CDR3aa: CASSLAQGIGGRGNEQFF
j_gene: TRBJ2-7; abundance: few; d_gene: .; v_gene: TRBV24-1; CDR3nt: TGTGCCTCTAAGTACCGGGGGACCTACTCCTACGAGCAGTACTTC; CDR3aa: CASKYRGTYSYEQYF
j_gene: TRBJ2-5; abundance: many; d_gene: TRBD2; v_gene: TRBV12-3/TRBV12-4; CDR3nt: TGTGCCAGCAGTTTCGGGTTAGAGTCTAGCGGTCAAGAGACCCAGTACTTC; CDR3aa: CASSFGLESSGQETQYF
j_gene: TRBJ2-7; abundance: many; d_gene: .; v_gene: TRBV12-3/TRBV12-4; CDR3nt: TGTGCCAGCAACACGAGGGGCACCTACGAGCAGTACTTC; CDR3aa: CASNTRGTYEQYF
j_gene: TRBJ1-5; abundance: .; d_gene: TRBD1; v_gene: TRBV29-1; CDR3nt: TGCAGCGTCGGACAGGGTGAAGGTCAGCCCCAGCATTTT; CDR3aa: CSVGQGEGQPQHF
j_gene: TRBJ2-4; abundance: many; d_gene: TRBD2; v_gene: TRBV28; CDR3nt: TGTGCCAGCAGTTTAGGGGGGGTCGTACGTTCCAAAAACATTCAGTACTTC; CDR3aa: CASSLGGVVRSKNIQYF